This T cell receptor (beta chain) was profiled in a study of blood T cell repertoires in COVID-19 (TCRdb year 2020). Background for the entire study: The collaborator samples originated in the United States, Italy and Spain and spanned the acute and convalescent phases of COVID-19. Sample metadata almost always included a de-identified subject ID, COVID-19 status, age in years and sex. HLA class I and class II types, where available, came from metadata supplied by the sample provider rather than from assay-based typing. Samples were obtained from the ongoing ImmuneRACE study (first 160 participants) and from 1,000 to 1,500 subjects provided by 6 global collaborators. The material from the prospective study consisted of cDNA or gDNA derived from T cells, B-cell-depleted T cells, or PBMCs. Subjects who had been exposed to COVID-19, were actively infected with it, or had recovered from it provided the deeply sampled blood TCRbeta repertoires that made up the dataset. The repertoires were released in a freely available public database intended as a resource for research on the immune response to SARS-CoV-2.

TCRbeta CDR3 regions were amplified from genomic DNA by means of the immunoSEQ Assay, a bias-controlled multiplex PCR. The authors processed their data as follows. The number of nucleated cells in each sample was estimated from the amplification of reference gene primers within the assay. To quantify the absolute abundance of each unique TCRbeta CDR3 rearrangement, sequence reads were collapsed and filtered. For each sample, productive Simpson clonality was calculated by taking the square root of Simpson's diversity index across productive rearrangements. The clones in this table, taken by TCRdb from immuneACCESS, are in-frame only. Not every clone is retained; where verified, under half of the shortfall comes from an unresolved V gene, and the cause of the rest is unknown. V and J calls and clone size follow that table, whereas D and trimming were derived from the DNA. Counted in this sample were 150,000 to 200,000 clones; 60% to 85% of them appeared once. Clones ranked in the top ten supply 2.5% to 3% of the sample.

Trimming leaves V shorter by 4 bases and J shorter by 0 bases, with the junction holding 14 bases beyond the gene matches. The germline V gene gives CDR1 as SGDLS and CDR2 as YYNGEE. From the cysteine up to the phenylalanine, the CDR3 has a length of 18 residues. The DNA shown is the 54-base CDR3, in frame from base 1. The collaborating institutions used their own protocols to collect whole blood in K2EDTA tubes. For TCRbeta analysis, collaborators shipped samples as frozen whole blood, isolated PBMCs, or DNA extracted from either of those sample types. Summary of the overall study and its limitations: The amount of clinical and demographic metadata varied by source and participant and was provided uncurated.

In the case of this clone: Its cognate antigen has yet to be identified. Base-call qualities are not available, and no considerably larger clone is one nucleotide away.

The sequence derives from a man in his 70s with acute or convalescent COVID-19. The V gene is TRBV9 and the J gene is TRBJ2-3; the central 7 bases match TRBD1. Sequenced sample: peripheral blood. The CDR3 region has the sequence CASSLTTPQGMSTDTQYF. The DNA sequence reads TGTGCCAGCAGCCTAACCACACCACAGGGGATGAGCACAGATACGCAGTATTTT.